This TCR beta chain derives from a study of blood T cell repertoires in COVID-19. Study-wide background: Sample material is recorded as cDNA or gDNA derived from T cells, B-cell-depleted T cells, or PBMCs.

V was pared by 1 base and J by 0 bases, with 13 bases between. CDR3 length equals 16 residues. Germline CDR1 MGHRA, CDR2 YSYEKL. The authors' processing: Nucleated cell number was recorded as an estimate derived from reference gene primer amplification. TCRdb's table, derived via immunoSEQ multiplex PCR, lists solely in-frame clones and lacks some. V and J calls and clone size are those listed in that table; D and trimming were worked out from the DNA. The table has approximately 440,000 clones, roughly 88% seen once. Sequencing was carried out using PBMCs or T cells enriched from blood (not recorded which). This chain links TRBV4-1 with TRBJ2-7; maybe TRBD1 (6 bases). The TCR originated in a man younger than 35 who had recovered from COVID-19. The chain's CDR3 is CASSQGRGQSSYEQYF. The CDR3 nucleotides read TGCGCCAGCAGCCAAGGTAGAGGACAGAGCTCCTACGAGCAGTACTTC.